This TCR beta chain was identified in a study of T cell responses to AZD1222 COVID-19 vaccine. The study's findings and limits: The study found vaccine-associated CD4 TCRs spanning spike, dominant at 160-218 and 743-854. Repertoire sampling occurred only after the peak T cell response.

Profiling relied on immunoSEQ multiplex PCR, and the TCRdb table lists in-frame clones only, not all of them. The sample consists of about 210,000 clones, 94% of them appearing once. V was clipped by 5 bases and J by 8 bases; unmatched bases: 5. The CDR3 spans 13 residues. The germline V gene encodes CDR1 LNHDA and CDR2 SQIVND (reference sequence). On this clone itself: Its antigen remains unknown.

Sample: peripheral blood, taken 28 days after the second dose of the MenACWY control vaccine. The rearrangement joins TRBV19 to TRBJ1-4; 7 bases match TRBD1. This clonotype was sampled from an adult who received the MenACWY meningococcal vaccine as a control. The CDR3 here is CASSATGREKLFF. CDR3 in DNA: TGTGCCAGTAGTGCGACAGGGCGAGAAAAACTGTTTTTT.